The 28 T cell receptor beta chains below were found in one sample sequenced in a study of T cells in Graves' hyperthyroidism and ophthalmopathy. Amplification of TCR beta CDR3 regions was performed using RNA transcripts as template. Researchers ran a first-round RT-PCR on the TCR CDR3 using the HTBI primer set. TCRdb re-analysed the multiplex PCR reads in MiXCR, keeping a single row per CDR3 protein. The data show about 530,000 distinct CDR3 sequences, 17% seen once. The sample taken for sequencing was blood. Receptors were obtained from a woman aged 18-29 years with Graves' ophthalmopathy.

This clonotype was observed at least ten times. In nucleotides, the CDR3 is TGTGCCAGCAGCTCCCGGACACGATTGGGAACTGAAGCTTTCTTT. Translation: CASSSRTRLGTEAFF. The rearrangement uses TRBV13 and TRBJ1-1, with D possibly TRBD1 on 5 matching bases. CDR3 size: 15 residues. Trimming removed 4 bases at V and 5 bases at J, with 17 bases between. Germline V gene data show CDR1 as PRHDT and CDR2 as FYEKMQ (reference sequence).

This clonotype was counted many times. The CDR3 spells CSARTSGKGGELFF. The CDR3 bases are TGCAGTGCTAGGACTAGCGGGAAGGGCGGGGAGCTGTTTTTT. The gene calls are TRBV20-1 and TRBJ2-2; 11 bases are a match to TRBD2. The trim removed 3 bases at V and 7 bases at J, leaving 4 bases unmatched. The germline CDR1 and CDR2 sequences are DFQATT and SNEGSKA (reference sequence). This CDR3 is built from 14 residues.

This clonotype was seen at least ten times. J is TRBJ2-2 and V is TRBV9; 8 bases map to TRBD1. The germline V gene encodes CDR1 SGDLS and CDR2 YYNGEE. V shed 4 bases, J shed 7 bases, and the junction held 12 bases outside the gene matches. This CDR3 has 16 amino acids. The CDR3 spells CASSPVGRGPIGELFF. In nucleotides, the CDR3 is TGTGCCAGCAGCCCTGTGGGCAGGGGGCCGATCGGGGAGCTGTTTTTT. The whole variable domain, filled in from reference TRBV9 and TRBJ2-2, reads DSGVTQTPKHLITATGQRVTLRCSPRSGDLSVYWYQQSLDQGLQFLIQYYNGEERAKGNILERFSAQQFPDLHSELNLSSLELGDSALYFCASSPVGRGPIGELFFGEGSRLTVL.

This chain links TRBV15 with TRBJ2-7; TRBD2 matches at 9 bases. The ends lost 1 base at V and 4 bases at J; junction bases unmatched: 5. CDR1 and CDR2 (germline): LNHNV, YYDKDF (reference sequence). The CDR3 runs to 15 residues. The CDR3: CATSRGLAEPYEQYF. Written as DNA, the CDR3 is TGTGCCACCAGCAGAGGACTAGCGGAGCCTTACGAGCAGTACTTC.

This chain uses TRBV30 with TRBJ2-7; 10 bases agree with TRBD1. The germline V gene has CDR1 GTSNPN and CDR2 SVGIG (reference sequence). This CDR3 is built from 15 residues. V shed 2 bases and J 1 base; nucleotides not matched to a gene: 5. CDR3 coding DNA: TGTGCCTGGAGTAAGGGACAGGGGTCTTCCTACGAGCAGTACTTC. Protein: CAWSKGQGSSYEQYF.

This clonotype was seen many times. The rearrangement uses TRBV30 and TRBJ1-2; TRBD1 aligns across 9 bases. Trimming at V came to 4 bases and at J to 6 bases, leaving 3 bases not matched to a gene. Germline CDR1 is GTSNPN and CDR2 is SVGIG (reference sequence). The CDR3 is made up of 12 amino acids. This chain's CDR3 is CAWIGQGHGYTF. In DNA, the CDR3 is TGTGCCTGGATCGGACAGGGGCATGGCTACACCTTC.

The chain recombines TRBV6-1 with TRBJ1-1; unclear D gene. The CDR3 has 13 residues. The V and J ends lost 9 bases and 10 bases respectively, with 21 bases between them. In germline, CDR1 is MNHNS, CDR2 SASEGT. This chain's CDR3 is CASMAKSGARAFF. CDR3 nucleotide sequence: TGTGCCAGTATGGCGAAATCGGGAGCTCGAGCTTTCTTT.

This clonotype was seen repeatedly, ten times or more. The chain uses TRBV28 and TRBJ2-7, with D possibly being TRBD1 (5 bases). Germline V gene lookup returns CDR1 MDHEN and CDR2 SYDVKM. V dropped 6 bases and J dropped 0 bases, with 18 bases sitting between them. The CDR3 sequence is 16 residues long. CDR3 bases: TGTGCCAGCAGCCCCACCCGACAGAGTGCCTCCTACGAGCAGTACTTC. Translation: CASSPTRQSASYEQYF.

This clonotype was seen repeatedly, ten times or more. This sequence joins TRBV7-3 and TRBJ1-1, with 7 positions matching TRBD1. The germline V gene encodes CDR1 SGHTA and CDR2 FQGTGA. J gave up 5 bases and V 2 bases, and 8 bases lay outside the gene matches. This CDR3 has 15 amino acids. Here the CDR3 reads CASSLEPGGITEAFF. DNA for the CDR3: TGTGCCAGCAGCTTAGAGCCAGGGGGAATAACTGAAGCTTTCTTT.

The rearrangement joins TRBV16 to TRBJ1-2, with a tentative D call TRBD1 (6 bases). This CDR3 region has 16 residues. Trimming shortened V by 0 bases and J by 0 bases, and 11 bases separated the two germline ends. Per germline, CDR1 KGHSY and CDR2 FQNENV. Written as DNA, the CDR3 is TGTGCCAGCAGCCAATCACGGGACACACCTAACTATGGCTACACCTTC. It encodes CASSQSRDTPNYGYTF.

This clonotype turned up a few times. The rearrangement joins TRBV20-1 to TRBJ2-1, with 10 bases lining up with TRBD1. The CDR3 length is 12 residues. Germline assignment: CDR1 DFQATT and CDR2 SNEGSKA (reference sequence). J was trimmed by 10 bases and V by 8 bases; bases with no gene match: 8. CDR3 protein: CSTRDRGWEQFF. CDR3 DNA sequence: TGCAGTACGAGGGACAGGGGTTGGGAGCAGTTCTTC.

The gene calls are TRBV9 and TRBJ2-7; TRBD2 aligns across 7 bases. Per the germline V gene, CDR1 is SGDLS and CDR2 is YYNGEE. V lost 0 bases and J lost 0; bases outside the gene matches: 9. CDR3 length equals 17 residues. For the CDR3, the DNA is TGTGCCAGCAGCGTAGCGTCCCTAGCGGCAAGCTCCTACGAGCAGTACTTC. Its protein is CASSVASLAASSYEQYF.

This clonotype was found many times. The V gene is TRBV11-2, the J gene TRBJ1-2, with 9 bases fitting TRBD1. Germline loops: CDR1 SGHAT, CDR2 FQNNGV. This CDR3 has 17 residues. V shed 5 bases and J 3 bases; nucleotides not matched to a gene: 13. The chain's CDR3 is CASSPGTGWGDDYGYTF. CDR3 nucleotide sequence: TGTGCCAGCAGCCCGGGGACAGGGTGGGGAGACGACTATGGCTACACCTTC.

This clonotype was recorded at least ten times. Here the CDR3 reads CASTSELGEAFF. In DNA form, the CDR3 reads TGTGCCAGCACCTCAGAGTTGGGTGAAGCTTTCTTT. The chain couples TRBV7-8 to TRBJ1-1; no reliable D call. The length of the CDR3 is 12 residues. V was cut by 7 bases and J by 7 bases, with 13 bases left in between. Germline CDR1 reads SGHVS; CDR2 reads FQNEAQ.

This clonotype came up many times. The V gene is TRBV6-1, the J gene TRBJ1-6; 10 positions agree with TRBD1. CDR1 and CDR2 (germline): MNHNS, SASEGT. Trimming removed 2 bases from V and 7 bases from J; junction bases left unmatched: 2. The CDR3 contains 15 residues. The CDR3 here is CASSELTGGNSPLHF. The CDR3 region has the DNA TGTGCCAGCAGTGAACTGACAGGGGGCAATTCACCCCTCCACTTT.

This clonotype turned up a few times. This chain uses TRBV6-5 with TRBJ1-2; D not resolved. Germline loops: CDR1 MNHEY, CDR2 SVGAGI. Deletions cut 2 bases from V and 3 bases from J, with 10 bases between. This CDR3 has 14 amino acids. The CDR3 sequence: CASSYGVEDYGYTF. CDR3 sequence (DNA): TGTGCCAGCAGTTACGGGGTGGAGGACTATGGCTACACCTTC.

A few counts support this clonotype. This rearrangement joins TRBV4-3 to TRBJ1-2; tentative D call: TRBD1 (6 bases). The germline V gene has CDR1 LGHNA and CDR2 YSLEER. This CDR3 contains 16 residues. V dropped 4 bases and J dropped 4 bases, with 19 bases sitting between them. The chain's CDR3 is CASSPRWADSSYGYTF. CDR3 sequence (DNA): TGCGCCAGCAGCCCCCGTTGGGCGGACAGTAGCTATGGCTACACCTTC.

The chain's CDR3 is CSAAKPGQGAADTQYF. The CDR3 nucleotides read TGCAGTGCTGCTAAACCGGGACAGGGGGCCGCAGATACGCAGTATTTT. The J gene is TRBJ2-3, the V gene TRBV20-1, with 12 nucleotides matching TRBD1. The CDR3 consists of 16 residues. After removal of 5 bases from V and 4 bases from J, the junction contained 10 bases not matched to a gene. Germline V gene sequence: CDR1 DFQATT, CDR2 SNEGSKA (reference sequence).

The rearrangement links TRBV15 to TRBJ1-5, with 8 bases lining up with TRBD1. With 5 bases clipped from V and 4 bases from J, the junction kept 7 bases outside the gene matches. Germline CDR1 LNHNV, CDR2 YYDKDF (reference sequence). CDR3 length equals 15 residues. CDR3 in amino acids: CATSPEDRENQPQHF. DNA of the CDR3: TGTGCCACCAGCCCAGAGGACAGGGAAAATCAGCCCCAGCATTTT.

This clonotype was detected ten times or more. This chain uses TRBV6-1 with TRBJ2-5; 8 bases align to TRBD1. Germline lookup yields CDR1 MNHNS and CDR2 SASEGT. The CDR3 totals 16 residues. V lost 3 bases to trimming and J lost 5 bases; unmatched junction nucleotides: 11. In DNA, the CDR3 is TGTGCCAGCAGTGAGGGACAGGACGGACCCCAGGAGACCCAGTACTTC. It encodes CASSEGQDGPQETQYF.

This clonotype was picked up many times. The CDR3 is CSASSSGSGGTQYF. The DNA of the CDR3 is TGCAGTGCTAGCTCTAGCGGCTCGGGGGGGACCCAGTACTTC. This chain links TRBV20-1 with TRBJ2-5; 7 nucleotides match TRBD2. The germline gives CDR1 DFQATT, CDR2 SNEGSKA (reference sequence). CDR3 size: 14 residues. The ends lost 3 bases at V and 7 bases at J; junction bases unmatched: 11.

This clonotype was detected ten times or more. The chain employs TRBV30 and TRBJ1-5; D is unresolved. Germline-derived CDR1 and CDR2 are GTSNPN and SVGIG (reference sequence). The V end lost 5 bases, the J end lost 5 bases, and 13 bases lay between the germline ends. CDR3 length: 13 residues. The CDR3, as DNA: TGTGCCTGGTCCCGGGCAGTGGATCAGCCCCAGCATTTT. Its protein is CAWSRAVDQPQHF.

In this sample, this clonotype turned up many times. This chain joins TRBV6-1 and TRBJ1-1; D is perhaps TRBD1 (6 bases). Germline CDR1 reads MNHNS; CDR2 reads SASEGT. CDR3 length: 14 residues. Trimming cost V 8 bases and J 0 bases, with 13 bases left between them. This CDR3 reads CASDNRVLNTEAFF. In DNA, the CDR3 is TGTGCCAGCGACAACAGGGTCTTGAACACTGAAGCTTTCTTT.

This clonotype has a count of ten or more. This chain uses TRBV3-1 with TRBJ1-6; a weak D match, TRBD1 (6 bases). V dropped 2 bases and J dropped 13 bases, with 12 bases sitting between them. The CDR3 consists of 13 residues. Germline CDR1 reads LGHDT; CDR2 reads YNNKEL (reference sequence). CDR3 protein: CASSQWDTSPLHF. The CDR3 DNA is TGTGCCAGCAGCCAATGGGACACATCCCCCCTCCACTTT.

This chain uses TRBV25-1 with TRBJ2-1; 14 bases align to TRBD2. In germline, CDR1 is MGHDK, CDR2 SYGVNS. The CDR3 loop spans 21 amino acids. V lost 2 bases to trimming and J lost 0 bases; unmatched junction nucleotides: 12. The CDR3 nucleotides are TGTGCCAGCAGTGAACGCACCGGGACTAGCGGGGGAAAGAGCTCCTACAATGAGCAGTTCTTC. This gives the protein CASSERTGTSGGKSSYNEQFF.

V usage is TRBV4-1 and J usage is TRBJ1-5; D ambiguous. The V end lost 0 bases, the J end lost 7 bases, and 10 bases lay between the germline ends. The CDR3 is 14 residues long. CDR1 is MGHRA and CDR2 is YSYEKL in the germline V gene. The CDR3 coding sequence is TGCGCCAGCAGCCAAGAGGAGCTTCGGCAGCCCCAGCATTTT. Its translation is CASSQEELRQPQHF.

CDR3: CATNGRVLSNQPQHF. In DNA form, the CDR3 reads TGTGCCACCAATGGCCGGGTTCTTAGCAATCAGCCCCAGCATTTT. V gene TRBV19 combines with J gene TRBJ1-5; D is unclear. CDR3 length: 15 residues. Germline CDR1 LNHDA, CDR2 SQIVND (reference sequence). Trimming stripped 10 bases from V and 0 bases from J, with 16 bases between.

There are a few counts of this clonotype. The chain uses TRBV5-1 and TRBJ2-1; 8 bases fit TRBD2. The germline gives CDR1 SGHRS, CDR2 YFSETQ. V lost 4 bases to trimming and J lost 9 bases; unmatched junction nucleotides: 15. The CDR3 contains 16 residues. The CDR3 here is CASSPETGGRNGEQFF. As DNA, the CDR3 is TGCGCCAGCAGCCCCGAAACGGGGGGGCGAAATGGTGAGCAGTTCTTC.